The next 26 T cell receptor beta chains were all read from a single sample in a study of cytomegalovirus exposure and HLA in healthy donors (dated by TCRdb to about 2017). The protocol used for the library was the immunoSEQ multiplex PCR assay. Entries here come from immuneACCESS through TCRdb and include only in-frame sequences with V and J called. Some clones fail to appear in such tables; in the studies checked, an unresolved V gene covers under half of the shortfall, and the cause of the remainder is unknown. The sample table records about 68,000 clones; around 93% of these occur just once. The ten largest clones take up 2.5% to 3.5% of the sample. Material: PBMCs. Source of these receptors: a man between 18 and 29 years old in good health and CMV-seronegative.

This chain links TRBV7-9 with TRBJ2-2, with 8 bases identical to TRBD1. V shed 5 bases and J 3 bases; nucleotides not matched to a gene: 5. The CDR3 spans 15 residues. Germline-derived CDR1 and CDR2 are SEHNR and FQNEAQ (reference sequence). CDR3 nucleotide sequence: TGTGCCAGCAGCCAGGGACAGGTCGACACCGGGGAGCTGTTTTTT. It yields the protein CASSQGQVDTGELFF.

The genes are TRBV19 and TRBJ2-7; 9 positions agree with TRBD1. This CDR3 spans 15 amino acids. Per germline, CDR1 LNHDA and CDR2 SQIVND (reference sequence). V lost 4 bases to trimming and J lost 5 bases; unmatched junction nucleotides: 9. The CDR3 sequence is CASSTLRQGGNEQYF. The CDR3 coding sequence is TGTGCCAGTAGTACCCTTCGACAGGGGGGCAACGAGCAGTACTTC.

V gene TRBV4-2 combines with J gene TRBJ2-7; unclear D gene. This CDR3 is built from 16 residues. Looked up from germline, CDR1 is LGHNA and CDR2 is YNFKEQ. V lost 3 bases and J lost 0, with 15 bases in between. Here the CDR3 DNA reads TGTGCCAGCAGCCAGTACACTGGAGTCCCCTCCTACGAGCAGTACTTC. This sequence encodes CASSQYTGVPSYEQYF.

CDR3 DNA: TGTGCCAGCAGCGAGGGAGGACAGGGCACTGAAGCTTTCTTT. It yields the protein CASSEGGQGTEAFF. The chain employs TRBV9 and TRBJ1-1; 8 positions agree with TRBD1. This CDR3 region has 14 residues. The germline V gene encodes CDR1 SGDLS and CDR2 YYNGEE. V lost 3 bases and J lost 4; bases outside the gene matches: 5.

The chain joins TRBV29-1 to TRBJ2-1, with TRBD2 matching over 11 bases. This CDR3 spans 16 amino acids. The J segment lost 4 bases and the V segment lost 5 bases, leaving 10 bases of the junction unmatched. Germline V gene sequence: CDR1 SQVTM, CDR2 ANQGSEA. The CDR3 DNA reads TGCAGCGTTCTAGGGACTAGCGGACTTACATACAATGAGCAGTTCTTC. Protein sequence: CSVLGTSGLTYNEQFF.

The genes are TRBV4-3 and TRBJ2-2; D unclear. Trimming stripped 0 bases from V and 14 bases from J, with 19 bases between. The length of the CDR3 is 15 residues. In germline, CDR1 is LGHNA, CDR2 YSLEER. The CDR3 sequence: CASSQDLVPQVELFF. The CDR3 coding sequence is TGCGCCAGCAGCCAAGATCTCGTTCCCCAGGTAGAACTGTTTTTT.

The rearrangement joins TRBV27 to TRBJ1-2; D possibly corresponds to TRBD1 (5 bases). Germline assignment: CDR1 MNHEY and CDR2 SMNVEV (reference sequence). The V end lost 6 bases, the J end lost 1 base, and 9 bases lay between the germline ends. CDR3 length equals 13 residues. The CDR3 region is CASSRDSNYGYTF. The DNA of the CDR3 is TGTGCCAGCAGCCGCGACAGTAACTATGGCTACACCTTC.

The chain combines TRBV28 with TRBJ2-5, with D perhaps matching TRBD1 (6 bases). Deletions cut 5 bases from V and 1 base from J, with 17 bases between. Germline V gene data show CDR1 as MDHEN and CDR2 as SYDVKM. CDR3 size: 16 residues. The CDR3 DNA reads TGTGCCAGCAGTACTCGTGCGCAGGGGCTCCAAGAGACCCAGTACTTC. Translating gives CASSTRAQGLQETQYF.

The genes are TRBV29-1 and TRBJ2-1; TRBD1 might be the D (6 bases). Trimming cost V 6 bases and J 10 bases, with 13 bases left between them. The germline CDR1 and CDR2 sequences are SQVTM and ANQGSEA. This CDR3 has 11 residues. CDR3 loop: CSVTLDREQFF. As DNA, the CDR3 is TGCAGCGTCACTTTGGACAGAGAGCAGTTCTTC.

V gene TRBV28 combines with J gene TRBJ1-5; D not certain. Trimming removed 3 bases at V and 2 bases at J, with 8 bases between. The CDR3 runs 14 residues. In germline, CDR1 is MDHEN, CDR2 SYDVKM. DNA of the CDR3: TGTGCCAGCAGTTTTGATCCGGGCAATCAGCCCCAGCATTTT. Translation: CASSFDPGNQPQHF.

The CDR3 nucleotides are TGTGCCAGCAGCCAAAGAGGGACAGGGGGTGCCACCGGGGAGCTGTTTTTT. Amino acids: CASSQRGTGGATGELFF. The chain is built from TRBV11-3 and TRBJ2-2, with 11 bases identical to TRBD1. V trimming: 5 bases; J trimming: 4 bases; junction bases outside the gene matches: 9. This CDR3 has 17 amino acids. CDR1 and CDR2 from the germline V gene are SGHNT and YENEEA. Full variable domain (rest looked up from reference TRBV11-3 and TRBJ2-2): EAGVVQSPRYKIIEKKQPVAFWCNPISGHNTLYWYLQNLGQGPELLIRYENEEAVDDSQLPKDRFSAERLKGVDSTLKIQPAELGDSAVYLCASSQRGTGGATGELFFGEGSRLTVL.

Regarding this clone: The junction differs from germline at one of its ends, possibly a read error. V is TRBV5-1 and J is TRBJ2-3; 7 nucleotides align to TRBD2. The CDR3 has 14 residues. Looked up from germline, CDR1 is SGHRS and CDR2 is YFSETQ. The CDR3 DNA reads TGCGCCAACAGCTTGGGGGGGACTACAGATACGCAGTATTTT. Residues: CANSLGGTTDTQYF.

This clone was picked up one time. This chain joins TRBV28 and TRBJ2-3, with D possibly TRBD2 on 6 matching bases. The V end lost 3 bases, the J end lost 4 bases, and 17 bases lay between the germline ends. Germline V CDR1 and CDR2: MDHEN, SYDVKM. The CDR3 runs 16 residues. CDR3 in amino acids: CASSFRGGIRADTQYF. CDR3 DNA sequence: TGTGCCAGCAGTTTCCGTGGGGGGATTCGTGCAGATACGCAGTATTTT.

The rearrangement uses TRBV7-9 and TRBJ1-4, with D hard to call. The CDR3 is 15 residues long. The germline V gene encodes CDR1 SEHNR and CDR2 FQNEAQ (reference sequence). Trimming removed 1 base at V and 0 bases at J, with 6 bases between. CDR3 sequence: CASSLVGTTNEKLFF. Here the CDR3 DNA reads TGTGCCAGCAGCTTAGTCGGGACAACTAATGAAAAACTGTTTTTT.

This clone was found once. The chain employs TRBV7-2 and TRBJ1-1; the D gene is possibly TRBD1 (5 bases). Germline V gene data show CDR1 as SGHTA and CDR2 as FQGNSA. The CDR3 totals 12 residues. V was pared by 5 bases and J by 11 bases, with 15 bases between. The CDR3: CASSHRGRGAFF. The DNA of the CDR3 is TGTGCCAGCAGCCACCGCGGGCGGGGGGCTTTCTTT. Full variable domain (missing parts from reference TRBV7-2 and TRBJ1-1): GAGVSQSPSNKVTEKGKDVELRCDPISGHTALYWYRQSLGQGLEFLIYFQGNSAPDKSGLPSDRFSAERTGGSVSTLTIQRTQQEDSAVYLCASSHRGRGAFFGQGTRLTVV.

V gene TRBV7-8 combines with J gene TRBJ2-7; 8 bases match TRBD2. V gave up 5 bases and J gave up 12 bases; unmatched junction bases: 9. The CDR3 is 12 amino acids. From germline, CDR1 is SGHVS and CDR2 FQNEAQ. The CDR3 nucleotides read TGTGCCAGCAGCGACCAAGGGACTAGTTTGTACTTC. Translated: CASSDQGTSLYF.

The rearrangement joins TRBV5-6 to TRBJ1-5; weak D call: TRBD1 (6 bases). The CDR3 covers 14 residues. V lost 0 bases, J lost 5 bases, and 9 bases lay in between. Germline-derived CDR1 and CDR2 are SGHDT and YYEEEE. The CDR3 is CASSLASGDQPQHF. DNA for the CDR3: TGTGCCAGCAGCTTGGCTTCAGGGGATCAGCCCCAGCATTTT.

The V call is TRBV28, the J call TRBJ1-1; 10 nucleotides match TRBD1. The CDR3 covers 12 residues. V trimming: 6 bases; J trimming: 11 bases; junction bases outside the gene matches: 6. From germline, CDR1 is MDHEN and CDR2 SYDVKM. This chain's CDR3 is CASRTGTGVAFF. The CDR3 DNA is TGTGCCAGCAGAACCGGGACAGGGGTTGCTTTCTTT.

The chain has TRBV4-3 and TRBJ2-7; 10 bases agree with TRBD1. Germline loops: CDR1 LGHNA, CDR2 YSLEER. Trimming at V came to 3 bases and at J to 3 bases, leaving 5 bases not matched to a gene. The CDR3 has 15 residues. This chain's CDR3 is CASSQAGTGVYEQYF. The CDR3 nucleotides read TGCGCCAGCAGCCAGGCCGGGACAGGGGTCTACGAGCAGTACTTC.

This rearrangement joins TRBV27 to TRBJ1-2; tentative D call: TRBD1 (6 bases). Trimming removed 10 bases from V and 4 bases from J, with 19 bases in between. Germline CDR1 and CDR2: MNHEY and SMNVEV (reference sequence). The CDR3 has 14 residues. The CDR3 reads CATLTHRGGYGYTF. For the CDR3, the DNA is TGTGCCACCCTCACCCACCGAGGGGGCTATGGCTACACCTTC.

The chain is built from TRBV7-9 and TRBJ1-4, with 7 bases matching TRBD1. Germline values: CDR1 SEHNR, CDR2 FQNEAQ (reference sequence). CDR3 length: 14 residues. V lost 4 bases to trimming and J lost 4 bases; unmatched junction nucleotides: 3. In DNA, the CDR3 is TGTGCCAGCAGCTGGGACAGAATTAATGAAAAACTGTTTTTT. It yields the protein CASSWDRINEKLFF.

V is TRBV30 and J is TRBJ1-5; 8 nucleotides agree with TRBD1. This CDR3 spans 16 amino acids. Trimming at V came to 5 bases and at J to 0 bases, leaving 9 bases not matched to a gene. CDR1 is GTSNPN and CDR2 is SVGIG in the germline V gene (reference sequence). The CDR3 nucleotides read TGTGCCTGGGCACAGGGGGGTCTTCATAGCAATCAGCCCCAGCATTTT. It codes for CAWAQGGLHSNQPQHF.

This CDR3 is CAWSVVLSGVLFF. CDR3 nucleotide sequence: TGTGCCTGGAGTGTGGTCCTCAGCGGGGTACTGTTTTTT. The rearrangement joins TRBV30 to TRBJ1-4, with D hard to call. Germline V gives CDR1 GTSNPN, CDR2 SVGIG (reference sequence). The CDR3 spans 13 residues. Trimming removed 0 bases from V and 13 bases from J, with 15 bases in between. Based on the CDR3 plus reference TRBV30 and TRBJ1-4, the full variable domain is SQTIHQWPATLVQPVGSPLSLECTVEGTSNPNLYWYRQAAGRGLQLLFYSVGIGQISSEVPQNLSASRPQDRQFILSSKKLLLSDSGFYLCAWSVVLSGVLFFGSGTQLSVL.

This clone was counted a few times. The J gene is TRBJ2-1, the V gene TRBV19; 8 bases align to TRBD2. The length of the CDR3 is 15 residues. The germline V gene has CDR1 LNHDA and CDR2 SQIVND (reference sequence). The V gene end was trimmed by 3 bases and the J gene end by 2 bases; junction bases not matched to a gene: 3. The CDR3 here is CASSIIGRAYNEQFF. The CDR3 nucleotides are TGTGCCAGTAGTATTATCGGGAGGGCCTACAATGAGCAGTTCTTC.

This chain connects TRBV28 to TRBJ2-7, with TRBD1 identical over 9 bases. The CDR3 contains 15 residues. Germline V gene data show CDR1 as MDHEN and CDR2 as SYDVKM. Unmatched junction bases numbered 11, after V lost 5 bases and J lost 6 bases. CDR3 nucleotides: TGTGCCAGCAGTAGCCAGGGGACAGGGAAGCTCGAGCAGTACTTC. Translated: CASSSQGTGKLEQYF.

This clone came up a few times. The V gene is TRBV28, the J gene TRBJ1-2; D not certain. The CDR3 is 14 amino acids. Between the trimmed V and J ends, which lost 4 bases and 0 bases, there was a span of 9 bases. The germline V gene encodes CDR1 MDHEN and CDR2 SYDVKM. This CDR3 is CASSYGNANYGYTF. The DNA of the CDR3 is TGTGCCAGCAGTTACGGGAACGCTAACTATGGCTACACCTTC.